Listed here is a single T cell receptor beta chain. The length of the CDR3 is 15 residues. The ends lost 5 bases at V and 8 bases at J; junction bases unmatched: 10. Germline CDR1 is SGHAT and CDR2 is FQNNGV. The entry originates in a study of blood T cell repertoires in COVID-19. The overall study: The origin of the acute and convalescent COVID-19 samples was the United States, Italy and Spain. T cells, B-cell-depleted T cells, or PBMCs supplied cDNA or gDNA.

In the source study's methods: Estimated nucleated cell counts came from reference gene primer amplification. Method: immunoSEQ multiplex PCR; TCRdb's copy keeps in-frame clones and lacks some. V and J calls plus clone size are reproduced from that table; the DNA served to infer D and trimming. The repertoire consists of about 120,000 clones, with less than 90% occurring once and the leading ten covering about 11%. V and J are TRBV11-2 and TRBJ2-1; the match to TRBD2 covers 9 bases. The clonotype was recovered from an elderly man with acute or convalescent COVID-19. The sample consisted of peripheral blood. The CDR3 coding sequence is TGTGCCAGCAGCCAGGGGCGGGAGGGTATCGATGAGCAGTTCTTC. Translating it yields CASSQGREGIDEQFF.